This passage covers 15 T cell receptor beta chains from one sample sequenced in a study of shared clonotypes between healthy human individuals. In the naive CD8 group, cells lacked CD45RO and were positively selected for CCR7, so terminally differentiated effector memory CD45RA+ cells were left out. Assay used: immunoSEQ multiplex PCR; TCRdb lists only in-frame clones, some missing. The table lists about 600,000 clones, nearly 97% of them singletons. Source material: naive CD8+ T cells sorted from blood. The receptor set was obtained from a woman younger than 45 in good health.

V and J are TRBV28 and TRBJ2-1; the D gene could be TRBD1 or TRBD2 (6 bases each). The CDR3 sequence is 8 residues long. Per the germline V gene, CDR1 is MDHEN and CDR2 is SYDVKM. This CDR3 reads CEGGEQFF. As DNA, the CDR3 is TGTGAGGGGGGTGAGCAGTTCTTC.

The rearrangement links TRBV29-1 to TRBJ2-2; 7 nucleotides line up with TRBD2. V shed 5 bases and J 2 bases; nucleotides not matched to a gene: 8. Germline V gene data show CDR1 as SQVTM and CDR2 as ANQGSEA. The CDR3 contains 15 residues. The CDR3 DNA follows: TGCAGCGTTTCGTCCAGCGGGACTAACACCGGGGAGCTGTTTTTT. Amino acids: CSVSSSGTNTGELFF.

The CDR3 region is CASSLAAGLKTQYF. The CDR3 coding sequence is TGTGCCAGCAGTTTGGCGGCAGGGCTGAAGACCCAGTACTTC. The chain is built from TRBV27 and TRBJ2-5; D is perhaps TRBD1 (5 bases). The germline gives CDR1 MNHEY, CDR2 SMNVEV (reference sequence). V gave up 3 bases and J gave up 6 bases, with 14 bases separating them. The CDR3 consists of 14 residues.

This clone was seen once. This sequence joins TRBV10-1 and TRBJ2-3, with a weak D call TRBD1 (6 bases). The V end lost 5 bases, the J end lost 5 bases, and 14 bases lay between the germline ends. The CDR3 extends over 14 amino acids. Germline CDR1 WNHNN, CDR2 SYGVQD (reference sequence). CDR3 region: CASSSTGFGDTQYF. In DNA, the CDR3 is TGCGCCAGCAGTTCCACAGGGTTTGGAGATACGCAGTATTTT.

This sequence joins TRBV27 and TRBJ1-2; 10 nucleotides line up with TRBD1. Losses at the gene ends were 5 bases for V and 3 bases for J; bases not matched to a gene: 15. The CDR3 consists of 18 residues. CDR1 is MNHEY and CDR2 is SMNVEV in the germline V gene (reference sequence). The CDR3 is CASSPHSGTGVLDYGYTF. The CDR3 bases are TGTGCCAGCAGTCCCCATTCCGGGACAGGGGTCTTGGACTATGGCTACACCTTC.

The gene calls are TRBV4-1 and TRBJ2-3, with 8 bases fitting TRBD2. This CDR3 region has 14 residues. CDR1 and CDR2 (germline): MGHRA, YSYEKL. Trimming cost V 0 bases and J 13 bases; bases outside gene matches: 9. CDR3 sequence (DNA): TGCGCCAGCAGCCAAGATCTAGGGAAGCGGGAGAAGTATTTT. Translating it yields CASSQDLGKREKYF.

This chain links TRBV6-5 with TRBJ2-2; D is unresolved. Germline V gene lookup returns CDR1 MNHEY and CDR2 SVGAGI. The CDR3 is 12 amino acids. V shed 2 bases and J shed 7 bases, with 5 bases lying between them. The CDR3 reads CASSYLHGELFF. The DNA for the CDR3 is TGTGCCAGCAGTTACCTTCACGGGGAGCTGTTTTTT.

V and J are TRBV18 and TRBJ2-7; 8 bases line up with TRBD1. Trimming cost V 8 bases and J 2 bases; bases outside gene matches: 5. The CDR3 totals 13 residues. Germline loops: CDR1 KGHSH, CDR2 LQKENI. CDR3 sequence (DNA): TGTGCCAGCAGGCCGGACAGGGCCTACGAGCAGTACTTC. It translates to CASRPDRAYEQYF. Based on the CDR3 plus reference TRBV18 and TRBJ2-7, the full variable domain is NAGVMQNPRHLVRRRGQEARLRCSPMKGHSHVYWYRQLPEEGLKFMVYLQKENIIDESGMPKERFSAEFPKEGPSILRIQQVVRGDSAAYFCASRPDRAYEQYFGPGTRLTVT.

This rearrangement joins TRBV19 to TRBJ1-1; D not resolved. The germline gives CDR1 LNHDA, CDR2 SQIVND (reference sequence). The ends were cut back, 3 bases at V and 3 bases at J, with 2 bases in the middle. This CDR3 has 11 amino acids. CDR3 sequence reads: CASSIYTEAFF. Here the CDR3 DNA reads TGTGCCAGTAGTATCTACACTGAAGCTTTCTTT.

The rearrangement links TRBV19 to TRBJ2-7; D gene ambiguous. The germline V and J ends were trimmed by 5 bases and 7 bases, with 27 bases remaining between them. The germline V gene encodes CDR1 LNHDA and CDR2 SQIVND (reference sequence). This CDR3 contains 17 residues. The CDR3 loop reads CASSHLLSSARRDEQYF. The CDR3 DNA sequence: TGTGCCAGTAGTCACCTCCTCTCCTCCGCGCGGCGTGATGAGCAGTACTTC.

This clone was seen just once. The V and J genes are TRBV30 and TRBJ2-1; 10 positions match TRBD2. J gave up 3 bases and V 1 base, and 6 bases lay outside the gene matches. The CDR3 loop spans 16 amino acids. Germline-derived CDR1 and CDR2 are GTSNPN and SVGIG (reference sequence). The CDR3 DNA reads TGTGCCTGGAGTGAGTTTGGACTAGCGGTCTACAATGAGCAGTTCTTC. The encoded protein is CAWSEFGLAVYNEQFF.

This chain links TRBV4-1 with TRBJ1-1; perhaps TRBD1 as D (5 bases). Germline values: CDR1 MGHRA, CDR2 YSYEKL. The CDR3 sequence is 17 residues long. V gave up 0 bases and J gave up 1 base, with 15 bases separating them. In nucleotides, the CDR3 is TGCGCCAGCAGCCAAGAGGAGTTTGGACACGGGAACACTGAAGCTTTCTTT. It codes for CASSQEEFGHGNTEAFF.

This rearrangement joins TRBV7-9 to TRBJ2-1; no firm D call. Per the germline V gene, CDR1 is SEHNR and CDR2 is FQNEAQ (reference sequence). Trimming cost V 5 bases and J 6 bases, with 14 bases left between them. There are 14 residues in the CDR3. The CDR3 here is CASSHSSPANEQFF. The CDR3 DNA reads TGTGCCAGCAGCCATTCCTCCCCTGCCAATGAGCAGTTCTTC.

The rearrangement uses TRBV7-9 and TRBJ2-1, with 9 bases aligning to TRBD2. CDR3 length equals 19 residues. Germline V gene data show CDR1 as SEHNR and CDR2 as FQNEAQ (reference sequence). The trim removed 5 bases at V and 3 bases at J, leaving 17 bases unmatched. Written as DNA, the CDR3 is TGTGCCAGCAGCATGCCCCCCCGGGCGGGAGGGGAGAGCTACAATGAGCAGTTCTTC. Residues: CASSMPPRAGGESYNEQFF.

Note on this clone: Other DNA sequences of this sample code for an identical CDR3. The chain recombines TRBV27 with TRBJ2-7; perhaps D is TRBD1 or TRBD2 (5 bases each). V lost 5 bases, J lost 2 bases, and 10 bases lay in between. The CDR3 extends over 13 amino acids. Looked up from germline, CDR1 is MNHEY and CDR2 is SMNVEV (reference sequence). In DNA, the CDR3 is TGTGCCAGCAGTGGGACGGGCCCCTACGAGCAGTACTTC. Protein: CASSGTGPYEQYF.